The source of this T cell receptor (beta chain) is a study of T cell responses to AZD1222 COVID-19 vaccine. At the level of the study: Analyses pooled second doses at about 4 or about 12 weeks.

Concerning this clone: The target antigen is unknown.

The CDR3 is 18 amino acids. Losses at the gene ends were 2 bases for V and 4 bases for J; bases not matched to a gene: 6. Germline CDR1 MNHEY, CDR2 SVGEGT. Clones were read by immunoSEQ multiplex PCR, and TCRdb kept only the in-frame ones, dropping some. The sample carries 120,000 or so clones, about 89% recorded once. Study-level findings and limits: At baseline, seropositivity was found in only 5 to 7 AZD1222 recipients. Scientists sampled the repertoires only once the peak T cell response had passed.

This TCR derives from an adult in good health. J is TRBJ1-6 and V is TRBV6-2 or TRBV6-3, with 12 bases lining up with TRBD1. Sample: peripheral blood, taken on day 0 of AZD1222 vaccination. This CDR3 is CASSYGGQGAQYNSPLHF. Written as DNA, the CDR3 is TGTGCCAGCAGTTACGGGGGACAGGGGGCCCAATATAATTCACCCCTCCACTTT.